The rows below give T cell receptor beta chains drawn from one sample of a study of identical twins. Via MiXCR, TCRdb re-called the 5' RACE reads, giving one row per CDR3 protein. The profile shows about 390,000 distinct CDR3 sequences, roughly 9% of them singletons. The sample taken for sequencing was naive T cells sorted from blood. Every receptor here comes from a woman in her forties or fifties in good health. Each CDR3 is given with its conserved first and last residue. Fields, in order: clone size, V gene, D gene, J gene, CDR3 DNA, CDR3 protein. A D gene is named only where the DNA matches it firmly. Rows give clone size only sometimes, using once, few, many, or a class for an expanded clone.

.	TRBV15	.	TRBJ2-1	TGTGCCACCAGCATACCACAGGGCAATGAGCAGTTCTTC	CATSIPQGNEQFF
.	TRBV12-3/TRBV12-4	.	TRBJ1-5	TGTGCCAGCAGTTTAGAGGGCAGGGCGCAGCCCCAGCATTTT	CASSLEGRAQPQHF
.	TRBV10-3	TRBD1	TRBJ2-7	TGTGCCATCAGTGGAGGGGGCACCGACGAGCAGTACTTC	CAISGGGTDEQYF
many	TRBV5-1	.	TRBJ1-1	TGCGCCAGCAGCTCGGGCGGGGCGGAGAACACTGAAGCTTTCTTT	CASSSGGAENTEAFF
many	TRBV7-9	.	TRBJ2-1	TGTGCCAGCAGCTTTGGGAGCCTGGATGAGCAGTTCTTC	CASSFGSLDEQFF
many	TRBV13	TRBD1	TRBJ1-1	TGTGCCAGCAGCTCGGGCAGGGGGTTGAGGGGCCACACTGAAGCTTTCTTT	CASSSGRGLRGHTEAFF
few	TRBV4-1	.	TRBJ2-5	TGCGCCAGCAGCCCCACCCCGGTTTCCCAAGAGACCCAGTACTTC	CASSPTPVSQETQYF
many	TRBV7-2	TRBD2	TRBJ2-1	TGTGCCAGCGGATACTTGACTAGCGGGAGGGCTTTAATATCCTACAATGAGCAGTTCTTC	CASGYLTSGRALISYNEQFF
few	TRBV7-2	TRBD1	TRBJ2-2	TGTGCCAGCAGCGTGACCGGGACAGGAGACACCGGGGAGCTGTTTTTT	CASSVTGTGDTGELFF
many	TRBV29-1	TRBD1	TRBJ2-3	TGCAGCGGTAGACAGGGCCCAGATACGCAGTATTTT	CSGRQGPDTQYF
.	TRBV5-8	.	TRBJ2-5	TGTGCCAGCAGCTTGTATCAGGAATCGGAGACCCAGTACTTC	CASSLYQESETQYF
many	TRBV12-3/TRBV12-4	.	TRBJ1-1	TGTGCCAGCAGTGGACACCCAGGAAGGAAAGCTTTCTTT	CASSGHPGRKAFF
.	TRBV20-1	.	TRBJ1-2	TGCAGTGCTTCCCGGGGGGACTATGGCTACACCTTC	CSASRGDYGYTF
few	TRBV24-1	.	TRBJ2-7	TGTGCCACCAGTGACCGTACAATGGGGGACGAGCAGTACTTC	CATSDRTMGDEQYF
.	TRBV7-6	.	TRBJ2-6	TGTGCCAGCAGCTTAACGGGTGGGGCCAACGTCCTGACTTTC	CASSLTGGANVLTF
few	TRBV5-1	TRBD1	TRBJ2-1	TGCGCCAGCAGCTTGGGTAACAGGGGCTTTAGTGAGCAGTTCTTC	CASSLGNRGFSEQFF
many	TRBV15	.	TRBJ2-1	TGTGCCACCAGCCCGTTTGGGCGGGCCGGTTCCTACAATGAGCAGTTCTTC	CATSPFGRAGSYNEQFF
many	TRBV12-3/TRBV12-4	TRBD2	TRBJ2-3	TGTGCCAGCAGTTTGCGGCGGGAGAGGAGTGATACGCAGTATTTT	CASSLRRERSDTQYF
.	TRBV20-1	.	TRBJ2-1	TGCAGTGCTAGAGAGTCGGTGGGAGGCTACAATGAGCAGTTCTTC	CSARESVGGYNEQFF
.	TRBV4-1	TRBD2	TRBJ2-1	TGCGCCAGCACCGACGCTAGCGGGAGAACCTACAATGAGCAGTTCTTC	CASTDASGRTYNEQFF
many	TRBV10-1	.	TRBJ2-2	TGCGCCAGCAGTGAATTCGCGGTCGGGGAGCTGTTTTTT	CASSEFAVGELFF
few	TRBV7-3	.	TRBJ2-2	TGTGCCAGCAGCGGCAATTACACCGGGGAGCTGTTTTTT	CASSGNYTGELFF
many	TRBV12-3/TRBV12-4	.	TRBJ2-1	TGTGCCAGCAGCCCCACTAGGGTATCCTACAATGAGCAGTTCTTC	CASSPTRVSYNEQFF
few	TRBV7-8	TRBD1	TRBJ2-1	TGTGCCAGCAGCTTAGGGGGCCTTTTTAGGGACAGGGGTAGAAATGAGCAGTTCTTC	CASSLGGLFRDRGRNEQFF
few	TRBV13	.	TRBJ2-7	TGTGCCAGCAGCGATTTACAGGCTTACGAGCAGTACTTC	CASSDLQAYEQYF
few	TRBV2	TRBD2	TRBJ2-1	TGTGCCAGCAGGGGACTGACTAGCGGGAGGGCCAGTCATGAGCAGTTCTTC	CASRGLTSGRASHEQFF
few	TRBV5-6	.	TRBJ2-3	TGTGCCAGCAGCTTCCCGACAGTTCTAAGCACAGATACGCAGTATTTT	CASSFPTVLSTDTQYF
few	TRBV7-8	.	TRBJ1-5	TGTGCCAGCAGCTTAGCCGCCAGCCTGAATCAGCCCCAGCATTTT	CASSLAASLNQPQHF
many	TRBV14	.	TRBJ2-1	TGTGCCAGCAGCCAAGTAACGGCCGACCTCAATGAGCAGTTCTTC	CASSQVTADLNEQFF
many	TRBV12-3/TRBV12-4	TRBD1	TRBJ1-5	TGTGCCAGCAGTTTAAGCCAGGGGGGAAATCAGCCCCAGCATTTT	CASSLSQGGNQPQHF
many	TRBV6-1	.	TRBJ1-2	TGTGCCAGCAGTGGAAAGGGTAGCAACTATGGCTACACCTTC	CASSGKGSNYGYTF
.	TRBV3-1	TRBD2	TRBJ2-5	TGTGCCAGCAGCTCCCGGACTAGCGGGGTCCTCATGGGAGAGACCCAGTACTTC	CASSSRTSGVLMGETQYF
.	TRBV19	TRBD2	TRBJ2-1	TGTGCCAGTAGTATTGCCGTTCGACTAGCGGGGGGCTACTTCGAGCAGTTCTTC	CASSIAVRLAGGYFEQFF
few	TRBV5-1	.	TRBJ2-6	TGCGCCAGCAGCTTGGCCGGGGACTCTGGGGCCAACGTCCTGACTTTC	CASSLAGDSGANVLTF
few	TRBV5-1	.	TRBJ1-1	TGCGCCAGCAGAGGGGGGACTGGGGAAGCTTTCTTT	CASRGGTGEAFF
many	TRBV10-3	.	TRBJ2-1	TGTGCCATCAGGAAAGATGGACAATACAATGAGCAGTTCTTC	CAIRKDGQYNEQFF
.	TRBV5-8	.	TRBJ2-7	TGTGCCAGCAGCTTTCCTTCTAGCGCGGCCTACGAGCAGTACTTC	CASSFPSSAAYEQYF
few	TRBV6-2/TRBV6-3	TRBD2	TRBJ2-1	TGTGCCACCCACCTAGCGGGAGCGCACAATGAGCAGTTCTTC	CATHLAGAHNEQFF
many	TRBV24-1	.	TRBJ2-3	TGTGCCACCAGTGATCGGAGGCCCTCCGGGACTACGCAGTATTTT	CATSDRRPSGTTQYF
many	TRBV12-3/TRBV12-4	.	TRBJ2-3	TGTGCCAGCAGTTTACTCTCCGACACAGATACGCAGTATTTT	CASSLLSDTDTQYF
many	TRBV12-3/TRBV12-4	TRBD2	TRBJ2-1	TGTGCCAGCAGTTTGCGGACTAGCGGGAGCTCCTACAATGAGCAGTTCTTC	CASSLRTSGSSYNEQFF
.	TRBV5-1	.	TRBJ1-1	TGCGCCAGCAGCCAGCGGGATGGGGGATTGGCTTTCTTT	CASSQRDGGLAFF
few	TRBV5-1	.	TRBJ1-5	TGCGCCAGCAGCTTGGGGGGGGAAGGTACGCAGCCCCAGCATTTT	CASSLGGEGTQPQHF
.	TRBV2	TRBD1	TRBJ1-1	TGTGCCAGCAGGAGACCGGGACAGGGTATACAAACTGAAGCTTTCTTT	CASRRPGQGIQTEAFF
few	TRBV27	.	TRBJ2-2	TGTGCCAGCAGTTTCGGTGACCGACGGAACACCGGGGAGCTGTTTTTT	CASSFGDRRNTGELFF
.	TRBV19	TRBD2	TRBJ2-1	TGTGCCAGTAGGGCCGGGACTAGCGGGAGATACAATGAGCAGTTCTTC	CASRAGTSGRYNEQFF
many	TRBV5-1	.	TRBJ1-1	TGCGCCAGCAGCTTCAGGGGCTTAGACACTGAAGCTTTCTTT	CASSFRGLDTEAFF
many	TRBV7-9	.	TRBJ2-2	TGTGCCAGCAGCTACCAGGCCCGACTAGTAGTTCCGAACGCCGGGGAGCTGTTTTTT	CASSYQARLVVPNAGELFF
.	TRBV6-1	.	TRBJ2-2	TGTGCCAGCGCCGCCTTGGTGGGCGGGGAGCTGTTTTTT	CASAALVGGELFF